This T cell receptor (beta chain) was captured by sequencing in a study of shared clonotypes between healthy human individuals. Terminally differentiated effector memory CD45RA+ cells were left out of the naive CD8 fraction, which was CD45RO-negative and positively selected for CCR7. Recent acute infections and vaccinations were absent in the healthy HIV-negative adult donors. Study-wide points: Genetic and exposure-history diversity was limited by the small donor number. Clonotypes shared by all four sorted-subset donors had higher generation probabilities than non-shared clonotypes.

At a deep level, the assay was run. Assay used: immunoSEQ multiplex PCR; TCRdb lists only in-frame clones, some missing. This sample has 450,000 to 700,000 clones, with about 95% found just once. Turning to this clone: Its antigen is unknown.

The V and J ends lost 6 bases and 3 bases, in that order; junction bases with no gene match: 6. The germline gives CDR1 GTSNPN, CDR2 SVGIG (reference sequence). CDR3 length equals 16 residues. Sequencing input: naive CD8+ T cells sorted from blood. The chain is built from TRBV30 and TRBJ2-2, with 14 bases lining up with TRBD2. This TCR was recovered from a woman in her 30s in good health. CDR3 coding DNA: TGTGCCTGCCAGGGACTAGCGGGAGTTGACACCGGGGAGCTGTTTTTT. Translation: CACQGLAGVDTGELFF.